Presented here are 16 T cell receptor beta chains from one specimen sequenced in a study of cytomegalovirus exposure and HLA in healthy donors. The PCR contained 60 Vbeta and 13 Jbeta primers. Sequenced by immunoSEQ multiplex PCR; TCRdb stores in-frame clones only, minus some. Altogether 100,000 to 150,000 clones are present, roughly 80% being singletons, with the ten largest covering 20%. Sample: PBMCs. The source is a man between 18 and 35 years old in good health and CMV-seropositive.

The rearrangement uses TRBV29-1 and TRBJ2-3; D unresolved. This CDR3 is built from 12 residues. The V end lost 1 base, the J end lost 3 bases, and 5 bases lay between the germline ends. Germline V gives CDR1 SQVTM, CDR2 ANQGSEA. Written as DNA, the CDR3 is TGCAGCGTTGAAGTACAGACAGATACGCAGTATTTT. Its protein product is CSVEVQTDTQYF.

The chain recombines TRBV6-5 with TRBJ2-5, with D maybe TRBD2 (6 bases). In germline, CDR1 is MNHEY, CDR2 SVGAGI. Trimming removed 2 bases at V and 1 base at J, with 8 bases between. This CDR3 is built from 14 residues. CDR3 DNA: TGTGCCAGCAGTTACGGGGGACTCCAAGAGACCCAGTACTTC. Amino acid sequence: CASSYGGLQETQYF.

This clone has just one count. The chain recombines TRBV19 with TRBJ1-3, with TRBD1 identical over 8 bases. The CDR3 has 16 amino acids. With 7 bases clipped from V and 0 bases from J, the junction kept 8 bases outside the gene matches. CDR1 and CDR2 from the germline V gene are LNHDA and SQIVND (reference sequence). Here the CDR3 reads CASTQPGQGSGNTIYF. CDR3 DNA sequence: TGTGCCAGTACTCAACCCGGACAGGGCTCTGGAAACACCATATATTTT.

The chain joins TRBV18 to TRBJ2-1, with 8 bases that match TRBD2. In germline, CDR1 is KGHSH, CDR2 LQKENI. The V segment lost 6 bases and the J segment 2 bases; nucleotides outside the gene matches: 6. The CDR3 extends over 15 amino acids. CDR3 protein: CASSPAGGPYNEQFF. For the CDR3, the DNA is TGTGCCAGCTCTCCGGCGGGGGGCCCCTACAATGAGCAGTTCTTC.

This chain uses TRBV19 with TRBJ1-1; the D gene is possibly TRBD1 (6 bases). The V end was cut by 1 base, the J end by 4 bases, with 10 bases between. The CDR3 consists of 14 residues. Germline CDR1 is LNHDA and CDR2 is SQIVND (reference sequence). CDR3 sequence reads: CASSIVGGATEAFF. The CDR3 nucleotides are TGTGCCAGTAGTATAGTAGGGGGGGCCACTGAAGCTTTCTTT.

The chain joins TRBV19 to TRBJ2-7; 8 bases line up with TRBD2. This CDR3 has 14 amino acids. V gave up 7 bases and J gave up 4 bases; unmatched junction bases: 9. CDR1 and CDR2 (germline): LNHDA, SQIVND (reference sequence). CDR3 bases: TGTGCCAGTAAGCGAGCGGGGGACCTTTACGAGCAGTACTTC. This codes for CASKRAGDLYEQYF.

The rearrangement uses TRBV15 and TRBJ2-2, with D possibly being TRBD1 (7 bases). Germline loops: CDR1 LNHNV, CDR2 YYDKDF (reference sequence). The germline V and J ends were trimmed by 0 bases and 3 bases, with 11 bases remaining between them. The CDR3 has 16 residues. For the CDR3, the DNA is TGTGCCACCAGCAGAGATGCAGGGGGGTACACCGGGGAGCTGTTTTTT. Translating gives CATSRDAGGYTGELFF.

The chain is built from TRBV2 and TRBJ2-7; D is ambiguous. Germline assignment: CDR1 SNHLY and CDR2 FYNNEI. Trimming removed 6 bases from V and 2 bases from J, with 17 bases in between. The CDR3 has 15 amino acids. CDR3 amino acids: CASSPRGPSAYEQYF. In nucleotides, the CDR3 is TGTGCCAGCAGCCCTCGAGGCCCCTCCGCCTACGAGCAGTACTTC.

CDR3 loop: CASSPRGAGEETQYF. CDR3 DNA: TGCGCCAGCAGCCCGCGTGGAGCGGGGGAGGAGACCCAGTACTTC. The chain joins TRBV5-1 to TRBJ2-5, with TRBD2 matching 8 bases. J gave up 5 bases and V 4 bases, and 10 bases lay outside the gene matches. The CDR3 covers 15 residues. The germline gives CDR1 SGHRS, CDR2 YFSETQ.

The gene calls are TRBV30 and TRBJ2-2, with 8 bases matching TRBD2. This CDR3 spans 14 amino acids. The V segment lost 8 bases and the J segment 4 bases; nucleotides outside the gene matches: 9. The germline V gene encodes CDR1 GTSNPN and CDR2 SVGIG (reference sequence). The CDR3 spells CAAPGLAGTGELFF. In DNA, the CDR3 is TGTGCCGCTCCCGGACTAGCCGGCACCGGGGAGCTGTTTTTT.

The V call is TRBV9, the J call TRBJ1-2; tentative D call: TRBD1 (5 bases). The CDR3 is 15 amino acids. The germline V gene has CDR1 SGDLS and CDR2 YYNGEE. Trimming took off 0 bases at V and 6 bases at J, with 15 bases between the two ends. Here the CDR3 reads CASSVDGGGVDGYTF. The CDR3 DNA is TGTGCCAGCAGCGTAGACGGGGGAGGGGTGGATGGCTACACCTTC.

The chain joins TRBV9 to TRBJ1-4; 9 bases line up with TRBD1. Germline V gene lookup returns CDR1 SGDLS and CDR2 YYNGEE. The V gene end was trimmed by 1 base and the J gene end by 6 bases; junction bases not matched to a gene: 4. The CDR3 consists of 15 residues. Here the CDR3 reads CASSVYRGRDEKLFF. CDR3 DNA sequence: TGTGCCAGCAGCGTATACAGGGGGCGCGATGAAAAACTGTTTTTT.

The V call is TRBV19, the J call TRBJ1-6; 11 bases are shared with TRBD1. After removal of 3 bases from V and 7 bases from J, the junction contained 2 bases not matched to a gene. CDR1 is LNHDA and CDR2 is SQIVND in the germline V gene (reference sequence). The CDR3 length is 15 residues. This CDR3 reads CASSMGDRGNSPLHF. CDR3 nucleotides: TGTGCCAGTAGTATGGGGGACAGGGGGAATTCACCCCTCCACTTT.

This chain joins TRBV16 and TRBJ2-3; D might be TRBD1 (5 bases). This CDR3 contains 14 residues. V lost 2 bases and J lost 1, with 7 bases in between. The V gene's germline CDR1 is KGHSY and CDR2 FQNENV. The CDR3 sequence: CASSQTQGTDTQYF. As DNA, the CDR3 is TGTGCCAGCAGCCAAACACAGGGCACAGATACGCAGTATTTT.

The V call is TRBV29-1, the J call TRBJ2-6; D uncertain. The germline gives CDR1 SQVTM, CDR2 ANQGSEA. The CDR3 sequence is 15 residues long. V shed 7 bases and J shed 4 bases, with 17 bases lying between them. CDR3 in DNA: TGCAGCGCTTGGCTGTGGGTAGCCGGGGCCAACGTCCTGACTTTC. Its protein is CSAWLWVAGANVLTF.

As to this clone: The sample holds other DNA sequences that translate to the same CDR3. The rearrangement joins TRBV2 to TRBJ1-2; no clear D. The germline V gene encodes CDR1 SNHLY and CDR2 FYNNEI. Trimming removed 7 bases from V and 8 bases from J, with 17 bases in between. The CDR3 is 13 amino acids. The CDR3 loop reads CASTRGLSLGYTF. For the CDR3, the DNA is TGTGCCAGCACTCGAGGTCTCTCTTTGGGCTACACCTTC.